Included here is one TCR beta chain sequence, with context. The sample belongs to a study of CD8 T cells in Susac syndrome. Looked up from germline, CDR1 is KGHSH and CDR2 is LQKENI. CDR3 size: 13 residues. V gave up 8 bases and J gave up 7 bases, with 15 bases separating them. Reverse transcription of roughly 0.45 to 1 ug RNA used random hexamers. Each CDR3 protein gets one entry after TCRdb re-called the immunoSEQ multiplex PCR reads with MiXCR. The sample has about 140,000 distinct CDR3 sequences; around 93% are singletons. TEMRA cells were FACS-enriched, while CD8+ and CD4+ T cells were negatively isolated.

Source material: CD4+ T cells from PBMCs. The sequence was obtained from a human donor with Susac syndrome. The chain links TRBV18 to TRBJ1-5, with D possibly being TRBD1 (5 bases). The CDR3 DNA is TGTGCCAGCCAACTAGGGGCTGGCCAGCCCCAGCATTTT. As protein: CASQLGAGQPQHF.